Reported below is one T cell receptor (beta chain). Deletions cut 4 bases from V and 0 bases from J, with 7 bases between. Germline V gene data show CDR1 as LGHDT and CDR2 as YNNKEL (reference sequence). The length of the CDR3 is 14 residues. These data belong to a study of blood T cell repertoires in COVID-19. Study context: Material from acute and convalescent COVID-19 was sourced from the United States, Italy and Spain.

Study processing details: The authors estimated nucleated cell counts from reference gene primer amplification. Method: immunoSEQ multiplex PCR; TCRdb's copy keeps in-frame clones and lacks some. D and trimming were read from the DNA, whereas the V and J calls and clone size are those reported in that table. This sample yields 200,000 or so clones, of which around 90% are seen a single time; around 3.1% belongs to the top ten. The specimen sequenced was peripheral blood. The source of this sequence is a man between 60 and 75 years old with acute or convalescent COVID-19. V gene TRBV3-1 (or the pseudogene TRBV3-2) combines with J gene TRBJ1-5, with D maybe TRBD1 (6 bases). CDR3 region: CASSPRGSNQPQHF. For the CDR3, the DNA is TGTGCCAGCAGCCCCAGGGGTAGCAATCAGCCCCAGCATTTT.